These 14 T cell receptor beta chains share one sample of origin, sequenced in a study of blood T cell repertoires in COVID-19. Sequenced by immunoSEQ multiplex PCR; TCRdb stores in-frame clones only, minus some. Of 180,000 or so clones listed, 60% to 85% are singletons. The sequenced sample consisted of peripheral blood. The receptors derive from a woman between 50 and 59 years old with active or convalescent COVID-19.

This chain joins TRBV30 and TRBJ2-1, with D possibly matching TRBD2 (5 bases). Germline V CDR1 and CDR2: GTSNPN, SVGIG (reference sequence). The CDR3 has 14 amino acids. V was cut by 0 bases and J by 0 bases, with 6 bases left in between. CDR3 protein: CAWSVSGSYNEQFF. The DNA of the CDR3 is TGTGCCTGGAGTGTAAGCGGCTCCTACAATGAGCAGTTCTTC. The full variable domain, rest sourced from reference TRBV30 and TRBJ2-1, is SQTIHQWPATLVQPVGSPLSLECTVEGTSNPNLYWYRQAAGRGLQLLFYSVGIGQISSEVPQNLSASRPQDRQFILSSKKLLLSDSGFYLCAWSVSGSYNEQFFGPGTRLTVL.

J is TRBJ2-7 and V is TRBV6-5, with TRBD1 as a possible D gene (5 bases). The V and J ends lost 1 base and 5 bases respectively, with 12 bases between them. The germline V gene encodes CDR1 MNHEY and CDR2 SVGAGI. The CDR3 runs to 14 residues. In DNA, the CDR3 is TGTGCCAGCAGTTACTATGGTAGCAGGGACGAGCAGTACTTC. Protein product: CASSYYGSRDEQYF.

This clone has more than one count but fewer than ten. V is TRBV6-1 and J is TRBJ2-7; possible D gene TRBD2, 6 bases. V dropped 3 bases and J dropped 0 bases, with 12 bases sitting between them. The germline V gene encodes CDR1 MNHNS and CDR2 SASEGT. The CDR3 length is 15 residues. CDR3 protein: CASSDWDGSSYEQYF. The DNA for the CDR3 is TGTGCCAGCAGTGATTGGGACGGGAGCTCCTACGAGCAGTACTTC.

V is TRBV7-2 and J is TRBJ2-5; D is undetermined. V lost 1 base and J lost 4, with 10 bases in between. The CDR3 length is 14 residues. The germline CDR1 and CDR2 sequences are SGHTA and FQGNSA. The CDR3, as DNA: TGTGCCAGCAGCTTAGAACTCCTCTTAGAGACCCAGTACTTC. This sequence encodes CASSLELLLETQYF.

This chain connects TRBV11-3 to TRBJ1-3; 7 bases map to TRBD1. CDR3 size: 15 residues. V dropped 2 bases and J dropped 2; count of bases not matched to a gene: 3. The germline CDR1 and CDR2 sequences are SGHNT and YENEEA. This CDR3 is CASSLTGTAGNTIYF. The CDR3, as DNA: TGTGCCAGCAGCTTAACAGGGACAGCTGGAAACACCATATATTTT.

The V call is TRBV7-2, the J call TRBJ1-3; D unresolved. Deletions cut 5 bases from V and 0 bases from J, with 11 bases between. CDR1 is SGHTA and CDR2 is FQGNSA in the germline V gene. The CDR3 is 15 amino acids. DNA for the CDR3: TGTGCCAGCAGCATGACACGCGACTCTGGAAACACCATATATTTT. As protein: CASSMTRDSGNTIYF.

This clone appeared many times. The chain combines TRBV3-1 (or the pseudogene TRBV3-2) with TRBJ1-6, with 8 nucleotides matching TRBD1. Trimming at V came to 2 bases and at J to 7 bases, leaving 1 base not matched to a gene. Germline CDR1 LGHDT, CDR2 YNNKEL (reference sequence). This CDR3 comprises 14 residues. CDR3 residues: CASSQRTGNSPLHF. The DNA of the CDR3 is TGTGCCAGCAGCCAAAGGACAGGGAATTCACCCCTCCACTTT.

This rearrangement joins TRBV19 to TRBJ2-7; 10 bases fit TRBD2. Germline CDR1 LNHDA, CDR2 SQIVND (reference sequence). The CDR3 length is 15 residues. V lost 4 bases and J lost 4; bases outside the gene matches: 7. CDR3 DNA sequence: TGTGCCAGTAGTACCGGACTAGCGGAAACGTACGAGCAGTACTTC. Protein sequence: CASSTGLAETYEQYF.

This clone is a singleton in its sample. The chain recombines TRBV6-2 or TRBV6-3 with TRBJ1-2; 7 nucleotides agree with TRBD1. V shed 5 bases, J shed 4 bases, and the junction held 10 bases outside the gene matches. The CDR3 spans 15 residues. The germline V gene encodes CDR1 MNHEY and CDR2 SVGEGT. The CDR3 loop is CASSEDKGAGYGYTF. In nucleotides, the CDR3 is TGTGCCAGCAGTGAGGACAAGGGGGCTGGCTATGGCTACACCTTC.

The sample holds a few counts of this clone. CDR3: CAWRQGYTQYF. CDR3 bases: TGTGCCTGGAGGCAGGGATATACGCAGTATTTT. V and J are TRBV30 and TRBJ2-3; TRBD1 might be the D (5 bases). This CDR3 is 11 amino acids long. The V end was cut by 3 bases, the J end by 7 bases, with 8 bases between. Germline V gene data show CDR1 as GTSNPN and CDR2 as SVGIG (reference sequence).

The chain uses TRBV14 and TRBJ2-1; 7 bases line up with TRBD2. Trimming cost V 4 bases and J 5 bases; bases outside gene matches: 8. This CDR3 region has 15 residues. The germline V gene encodes CDR1 SGHDN and CDR2 FVKESK. Here the CDR3 DNA reads TGTGCCAGCAGCCTCGGGACTACTCCTCACAATGAGCAGTTCTTC. Amino acid sequence: CASSLGTTPHNEQFF.

The V call is TRBV12-3 or TRBV12-4, the J call TRBJ1-2; D not certain. Between the trimmed V and J ends, which lost 4 bases and 4 bases, there was a span of 4 bases. The CDR3 runs 11 residues. The CDR3 loop reads CASSSGYGYTF. CDR3 coding DNA: TGTGCCAGCAGTTCCGGCTATGGCTACACCTTC.

This clone has just one count. The J gene is TRBJ1-2, the V gene TRBV7-2; 10 positions agree with TRBD1. Germline CDR1 SGHTA, CDR2 FQGNSA. CDR3 length: 14 residues. Germline trimming cut 2 bases from V and 8 bases from J; bases unmatched to any gene: 5. The CDR3 DNA follows: TGTGCCAGCAGCTTACCGACAGGGGGCGCAGGCTACACCTTC. Its protein product is CASSLPTGGAGYTF.

A few counts support this clone. The genes are TRBV28 and TRBJ1-5, with 7 bases matching TRBD1. Trimming removed 8 bases from V and 7 bases from J; junction bases left unmatched: 8. The CDR3 totals 13 residues. CDR1 and CDR2 (germline): MDHEN, SYDVKM. CDR3: CASWTGGYQPQHF. The CDR3 nucleotides read TGTGCCAGCTGGACAGGCGGCTACCAGCCCCAGCATTTT.